These 32 T cell receptor beta chains share one sample of origin, sequenced in a study of human CD8 memory T cell subsets. Making the TCR beta libraries relied on UMI-labeled 5' RACE. TCRdb reanalyzed the 5' RACE reads and collapses them to one entry per CDR3 protein, without DNA. The table lists roughly 4,700 distinct CDR3 sequences. Sequencing was done on a sample of CD8+ T cells from PBMCs. The receptors were gathered from a human donor in good health.

V gene TRBV4-3 combines with J gene TRBJ2-3; the D gene TCRdb calls, TRBD2, cannot be checked with no DNA. CDR1 and CDR2 from the germline V gene are LGHNA and YSLEER. The CDR3 is 17 amino acids. The CDR3 region is CASSQVFSGGGTDTQYF.

In terms of frequency, this clonotype is medium-sized (0.01 to 0.1%). The chain joins TRBV4-3 to TRBJ2-1; TCRdb returns TRBD2, unconfirmable since there is no DNA. This CDR3 has 16 residues. Germline V gene sequence: CDR1 LGHNA, CDR2 YSLEER. The CDR3 region is CASSQGVAGDPNEQFF.

The chain recombines TRBV6-4 with TRBJ2-2. Germline V lookup: CDR1 MRHNA, CDR2 SNTAGT. The CDR3 spans 15 residues. The CDR3: CASSDSSGVSGELFF.

This chain joins TRBV9 and TRBJ1-2; the TCRdb call, TRBD1, lacks DNA for checking. Germline values: CDR1 SGDLS, CDR2 YYNGEE. This CDR3 has 13 residues. The CDR3 sequence: CASGGGQDYGYTF.

The V gene is TRBV20-1, the J gene TRBJ1-6. Germline lookup yields CDR1 DFQATT and CDR2 SNEGSKA (reference sequence). This CDR3 contains 16 residues. CDR3 residues: CSAAPGRDLVDSPLHF.

V is TRBV20-1 and J is TRBJ2-7. CDR3 length: 15 amino acids. CDR1 is DFQATT and CDR2 is SNEGSKA in the germline V gene (reference sequence). CDR3: CSARDLQDLSYEQYF.

The chain's CDR3 is CASSQEEGEPYEQYF. The rearrangement joins TRBV4-3 to TRBJ2-7; TCRdb designates TRBD1, a call that cannot be tested without DNA. Germline CDR1 LGHNA, CDR2 YSLEER. The CDR3 totals 15 residues.

The genes are TRBV7-9 and TRBJ2-7; TCRdb indicates TRBD1, and absent DNA this call remains unverified. CDR1 and CDR2 (germline): SEHNR, FQNEAQ (reference sequence). The CDR3 is 14 residues long. CDR3 protein: CASRKTGGGYEQYF.

Judged by frequency, this clonotype is medium-sized. This chain joins TRBV7-9 and TRBJ1-2; with no DNA, the TCRdb D assignment of TRBD1 cannot be verified. CDR1 and CDR2 from the germline V gene are SEHNR and FQNEAQ (reference sequence). The CDR3 length is 13 residues. The CDR3 loop reads CASSQGRTYGYTF.

This clonotype is called medium-sized based on its frequency. CDR3 loop: CASSEGLADTGELFF. This chain connects TRBV6-4 to TRBJ2-2; as DNA is missing, the TRBD2 call by TCRdb cannot be tested. The CDR3 spans 15 residues. Germline V gives CDR1 MRHNA, CDR2 SNTAGT.

This clonotype is medium-sized by frequency. The chain uses TRBV12-3 or TRBV12-4 and TRBJ1-1; TCRdb reports TRBD1, a call that lacks DNA to check it against. The CDR3 spans 17 residues. The CDR3 protein is CASSLTGQGRKNTEAFF.

Measured by frequency, this clonotype is large. The rearrangement links TRBV20-1 to TRBJ2-1; TCRdb gives TRBD1 as the D gene, but with no DNA this cannot be confirmed. Germline lookup yields CDR1 DFQATT and CDR2 SNEGSKA (reference sequence). CDR3 length: 13 residues. This CDR3 reads CSPGQGDYNEQFF.

CDR3 amino acids: CATSRDLESTEAFF. V and J are TRBV15 and TRBJ1-1. CDR1 is LNHNV and CDR2 is YYDKDF in the germline V gene (reference sequence). The CDR3 loop spans 14 amino acids.

The J gene is TRBJ2-6, the V gene TRBV6-2 or TRBV6-3. The CDR3 contains 15 residues. Germline V gives CDR1 MNHEY, CDR2 SVGEGT. Here the CDR3 reads CASSYRSSGANVLTF.

V is TRBV20-1 and J is TRBJ2-1. The germline V gene encodes CDR1 DFQATT and CDR2 SNEGSKA (reference sequence). CDR3 length equals 14 residues. CDR3 loop: CSASAESSYNEQFF.

The chain is built from TRBV24-1 and TRBJ2-2; lacking DNA, the TRBD2 call made by TCRdb goes unchecked. The CDR3 sequence is 14 residues long. Per the germline V gene, CDR1 is KGHDR and CDR2 is SFDVKD. The CDR3 loop is CATQGLADTGELFF.

Measured by frequency, this clonotype is medium-sized. The chain is built from TRBV14 and TRBJ2-2; absent DNA, TCRdb's TRBD2 call cannot be checked. Germline V gene lookup returns CDR1 SGHDN and CDR2 FVKESK. The CDR3 is made up of 15 amino acids. CDR3: CASSRTSGNTGELFF.

The chain employs TRBV6-1 and TRBJ1-2; absent DNA, TCRdb's TRBD1 call cannot be checked. The germline V gene encodes CDR1 MNHNS and CDR2 SASEGT. The CDR3 length is 13 residues. CDR3 residues: CASGGLKLGGYTF.

The chain uses TRBV6-4 and TRBJ1-1. Germline V gene lookup returns CDR1 MRHNA and CDR2 SNTAGT. The CDR3 runs 13 residues. CDR3: CASSDSSHGEAFF.

The chain links TRBV20-1 to TRBJ1-2. The CDR3 is 14 amino acids. Germline V gene lookup returns CDR1 DFQATT and CDR2 SNEGSKA (reference sequence). CDR3: CSARVSDLNYGYTF.

The chain couples TRBV6-5 to TRBJ2-7. Germline V gives CDR1 MNHEY, CDR2 SVGAGI. The CDR3 covers 15 residues. This CDR3 is CASSYSSDGAYEQYF.

By frequency, this clonotype registers medium-sized. The CDR3 spells CSARVGDREVGYTF. The rearrangement joins TRBV20-1 to TRBJ1-2; the D call of TRBD1 rests on TCRdb alone, since no DNA is present to check it. This CDR3 contains 14 residues. CDR1 DFQATT and CDR2 SNEGSKA come from the germline V gene (reference sequence).

J is TRBJ2-5 and V is TRBV4-2; TCRdb's D gene call, TRBD2, goes unchecked for lack of DNA. CDR1 is LGHNA, CDR2 YNFKEQ, per germline. The CDR3 spans 17 residues. The CDR3 is CASSQDGPSGVPETQYF.

V is TRBV6-4 and J is TRBJ2-3. Per germline, CDR1 MRHNA and CDR2 SNTAGT. CDR3 length: 13 amino acids. CDR3 loop: CASSDSDLSTQYF.

The J gene is TRBJ2-5, the V gene TRBV20-1; the TRBD2 assignment by TCRdb is unverifiable without DNA. CDR1 and CDR2 (germline): DFQATT, SNEGSKA (reference sequence). This CDR3 contains 14 residues. This chain's CDR3 is CSARGHSGKETQYF.

This clonotype ranks as medium-sized in terms of frequency. The chain is built from TRBV7-9 and TRBJ2-7; there is no DNA to check the TCRdb D call of TRBD1. The CDR3 is 13 amino acids. Germline CDR1 and CDR2: SEHNR and FQNEAQ (reference sequence). The CDR3: CASSGTSSYEQYF.

This clonotype is deemed medium-sized by its frequency. V is TRBV2 and J is TRBJ2-7; TCRdb returns TRBD2, unconfirmable since there is no DNA. CDR1 is SNHLY, CDR2 FYNNEI, per germline. The CDR3 sequence is 16 residues long. Here the CDR3 reads CASSRLAGGSPYEQYF. The whole variable domain, remainder taken from reference TRBV2 and TRBJ2-7, is EPEVTQTPSHQVTQMGQEVILRCVPISNHLYFYWYRQILGQKVEFLVSFYNNEISEKSEIFDDQFSVERPDGSNFTLKIRSTKLEDSAMYFCASSRLAGGSPYEQYFGPGTRLTVT.

V and J are TRBV15 and TRBJ2-7; there is no DNA to check the TCRdb D call of TRBD1. The CDR3 spans 15 residues. Per germline, CDR1 LNHNV and CDR2 YYDKDF (reference sequence). The CDR3 is CATSRDRGGSYEQYF.

The chain has TRBV7-6 and TRBJ2-7. The germline V gene encodes CDR1 SGHVS and CDR2 FNYEAQ. The CDR3 runs 13 residues. The CDR3 protein is CASSGDRSYEQYF.

The V gene is TRBV20-1, the J gene TRBJ1-1; TCRdb's D call, TRBD1, is unchecked because there is no DNA. Germline V CDR1 and CDR2: DFQATT, SNEGSKA (reference sequence). The length of the CDR3 is 13 residues. This chain's CDR3 is CSARGQGDTEAFF.

This chain joins TRBV4-3 and TRBJ2-6. There are 16 residues in the CDR3. Germline V CDR1 and CDR2: LGHNA, YSLEER. This CDR3 is CASSQEGNSGANVLTF.

The chain joins TRBV6-2 or TRBV6-3 to TRBJ2-5; the TCRdb call, TRBD1, lacks DNA for checking. The CDR3 extends over 13 amino acids. Germline V gene sequence: CDR1 MNHEY, CDR2 SVGEGT. CDR3 residues: CASTGTEQETQYF.